These T cell receptor beta chains were read from a single sample in a study of blood T cell repertoires in COVID-19. Assay: immunoSEQ multiplex PCR; the TCRdb copy retains only in-frame clones and omits some. This sample has about 240,000 clones, with around 86% found just once. The sample consisted of PBMCs or T cells enriched from blood (not recorded which). The receptors derive from a woman in her thirties or forties with acute COVID-19. CDR3s include the opening cysteine and the closing phenylalanine or tryptophan. The D gene is left open where the match is weak. Expanded clones get a size class; other rows say once, few or many, or leave the size out.

clone_size j_call v_call d_call cdr3_aa cdr3_nt
. TRBJ2-7 TRBV7-6 TRBD2 CASSPEAGVDYEQYF TGTGCCAGCAGCCCGGAGGCGGGGGTGGATTACGAGCAGTACTTC
. TRBJ1-6 TRBV6-4 . CASRAAGRNPPLHF TGTGCCAGCAGGGCCGCGGGGCGTAATCCACCCCTCCACTTT
. TRBJ2-1 TRBV30 TRBD2 CAWSVFGTSGNEQFF TGTGCCTGGAGTGTCTTCGGGACTAGCGGGAATGAGCAGTTCTTC
. TRBJ2-7 TRBV6-5 . CASRGSYEQYF TGTGCCAGCCGGGGCTCCTACGAGCAGTACTTC
few TRBJ1-5 TRBV4-2 . CASSQDRGCNQPQHF TGTGCCAGCAGCCAAGATAGGGGGTGCAATCAGCCCCAGCATTTT
. TRBJ1-2 TRBV19 . CASTPGRVGDFGYTF TGTGCCAGTACCCCGGGCAGGGTAGGGGACTTTGGCTACACCTTC
. TRBJ1-1 TRBV19 TRBD1 CASSPDRANTEAFF TGTGCCAGTAGCCCCGACAGGGCGAACACTGAAGCTTTCTTT
once TRBJ1-5 TRBV19 TRBD1 CASFTGVDSNQPQHF TGTGCCAGTTTTACAGGGGTGGATAGCAATCAGCCCCAGCATTTT
. TRBJ1-6 TRBV4-1 . CASREEGPNNSPLHF TGCGCCAGCAGGGAGGAAGGACCGAATAATTCACCCCTCCACTTT
. TRBJ1-1 TRBV6-5 . CASTRREVTEAFF TGTGCCAGCACGCGACGGGAGGTCACTGAAGCTTTCTTT
. TRBJ2-1 TRBV24-1 TRBD1 CATSDRDSTYNEQFF TGTGCCACCAGTGACCGGGACAGCACCTACAATGAGCAGTTCTTC
. TRBJ2-1 TRBV11-3 . CASSWQGSASEQFF TGTGCCAGCAGCTGGCAAGGGAGTGCGTCTGAGCAGTTCTTC
. TRBJ2-7 TRBV13 . CASSLGPSVIEQYF TGTGCCAGCAGCTTAGGCCCCTCAGTCATCGAGCAGTACTTC
. TRBJ1-1 TRBV21-1 . CASSKARTGKRAFF TGTGCCAGCAGCAAAGCGCGGACAGGGAAGCGAGCTTTCTTT
once TRBJ2-7 TRBV5-1 TRBD2 CASSSSAGGNGEQYF TGCGCCAGCAGCTCCTCAGCGGGGGGCAATGGCGAGCAGTACTTC
. TRBJ2-2 TRBV11-2 . CASSLWLGARTGELFF TGTGCCAGCAGCTTATGGCTAGGGGCCAGAACCGGGGAGCTGTTTTTT
. TRBJ2-5 TRBV7-6 . CASSLSPQRGRETQYF TGTGCCAGCAGCTTATCCCCGCAGCGTGGCAGAGAGACCCAGTACTTC
. TRBJ2-1 TRBV4-1 TRBD2 CASSQGPSGDSYNEQFF TGCGCCAGCAGCCAAGGCCCTAGCGGAGATTCCTACAATGAGCAGTTCTTC
. TRBJ1-2 TRBV2 . CASSPQRGTGYTF TGTGCCAGCAGTCCTCAACGGGGAACTGGCTACACCTTC
. TRBJ2-1 TRBV5-1 TRBD2 CASSSGLAGRSYNEQFF TGCGCCAGCAGCTCCGGACTAGCGGGACGCTCCTACAATGAGCAGTTCTTC
. TRBJ2-4 TRBV11-2 TRBD2 CASSLGLLLAGGPKNIQYF TGTGCCAGCAGCTTAGGGCTACTACTAGCGGGGGGGCCCAAAAACATTCAGTACTTC
. TRBJ1-1 TRBV11-3 . CASRRDRSGGNTEAFF TGTGCCAGCAGAAGAGACAGGTCCGGAGGGAACACTGAAGCTTTCTTT
. TRBJ2-5 TRBV6-5 . CASKALAGHQETQYF TGTGCCAGCAAGGCTCTCGCGGGCCACCAAGAGACCCAGTACTTC
few TRBJ2-7 TRBV4-1 TRBD1 CASSITTGGVDEQYF TGCGCCAGCAGCATCACAACAGGGGGCGTCGACGAGCAGTACTTC
. TRBJ2-2 TRBV27 TRBD1 CASSSIMRQGRELFF TGTGCCAGCAGTTCAATAATGCGACAGGGACGGGAGCTGTTTTTT
. TRBJ2-2 TRBV7-9 . CASSLGSIDTGELFF TGTGCCAGCAGCTTAGGCTCCATAGACACCGGGGAGCTGTTTTTT
. TRBJ2-1 TRBV5-6 TRBD2 CASSWELAGGEREQFF TGTGCCAGCAGCTGGGAACTAGCGGGAGGGGAACGGGAGCAGTTCTTC
once TRBJ1-2 TRBV9 . CASSQEQIRQANYGYTF TGTGCCAGCAGCCAAGAACAGATCCGGCAAGCTAACTATGGCTACACCTTC
. TRBJ2-1 TRBV6-5 TRBD2 CASSYSISGGVNEQFF TGTGCCAGCAGTTACTCGATTAGCGGGGGCGTCAATGAGCAGTTCTTC
. TRBJ2-7 TRBV29-1 TRBD1 CSARNSGTGADEQYF TGCAGCGCAAGGAACTCCGGGACAGGGGCTGACGAGCAGTACTTC
few TRBJ2-7 TRBV7-6 . CASSTGSPAYEQYF TGTGCCAGCAGCACAGGGAGCCCGGCTTACGAGCAGTACTTC
few TRBJ2-7 TRBV30 TRBD1 CAWGQGLGEQYF TGTGCCTGGGGACAGGGTTTAGGAGAGCAGTACTTC
once TRBJ1-1 TRBV10-2 . CASSESAGAGAFF TGCGCCAGCAGTGAGTCGGCAGGGGCTGGAGCTTTCTTT
once TRBJ2-7 TRBV20-1 . CSASRDFYEQYF TGCAGTGCTAGTCGGGACTTCTACGAGCAGTACTTC
. TRBJ1-5 TRBV10-3 . CAISEQGWDQPQHF TGTGCCATCAGTGAACAGGGATGGGATCAGCCCCAGCATTTT
once TRBJ1-3 TRBV7-9 . CASSLGTAQSGNTIYF TGTGCCAGCAGCTTAGGGACAGCCCAATCTGGAAACACCATATATTTT
. TRBJ2-5 TRBV24-1 . CATSDPRVQETQYF TGTGCCACCAGTGACCCGAGGGTCCAAGAGACCCAGTACTTC
. TRBJ1-2 TRBV13 TRBD1 CASSLFGLRDRGNYGYTF TGTGCCAGCAGCTTATTTGGCCTGCGGGACAGGGGTAACTATGGCTACACCTTC
many TRBJ1-2 TRBV25-1 . CASSEYGGSGYTF TGTGCCAGCAGTGAATATGGGGGGTCTGGCTACACCTTC
. TRBJ1-1 TRBV28 TRBD1 CASSLTGQRNTEAFF TGTGCCAGCAGTTTAACGGGACAGAGAAACACTGAAGCTTTCTTT
. TRBJ1-1 TRBV7-9 TRBD1 CASSSPDRGGTEAFF TGTGCCAGCAGCTCGCCGGACAGGGGTGGCACTGAAGCTTTCTTT
. TRBJ2-3 TRBV10-2 TRBD2 CASSEPRGAGDTQYF TGCGCCAGCAGTGAGCCCCGGGGAGCGGGGGATACGCAGTATTTT
. TRBJ1-5 TRBV6-1 TRBD1 CASSEWDGTASNQPQHF TGTGCCAGCAGTGAATGGGATGGGACAGCTAGCAATCAGCCCCAGCATTTT
. TRBJ2-7 TRBV19 TRBD1 CASSTRTGQYEQYF TGTGCCAGTAGTACCCGGACAGGGCAGTACGAGCAGTACTTC
. TRBJ1-1 TRBV27 . CASKPSPVTEAFF TGTGCCAGCAAACCGAGCCCGGTCACTGAAGCTTTCTTT
. TRBJ2-1 TRBV10-3 . CAISDGSGWQFF TGTGCCATCAGTGACGGGAGTGGGTGGCAGTTCTTC